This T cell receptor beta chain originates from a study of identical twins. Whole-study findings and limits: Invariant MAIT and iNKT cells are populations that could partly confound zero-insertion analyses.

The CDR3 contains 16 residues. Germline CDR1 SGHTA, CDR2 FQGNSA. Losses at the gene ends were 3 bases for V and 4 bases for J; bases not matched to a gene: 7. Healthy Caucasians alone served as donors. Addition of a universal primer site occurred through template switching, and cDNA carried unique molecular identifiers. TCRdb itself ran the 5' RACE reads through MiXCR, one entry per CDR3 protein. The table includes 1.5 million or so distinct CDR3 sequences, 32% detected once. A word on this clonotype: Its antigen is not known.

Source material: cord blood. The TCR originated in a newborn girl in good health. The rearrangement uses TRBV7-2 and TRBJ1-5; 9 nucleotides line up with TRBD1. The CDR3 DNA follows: TGTGCCAGCAGCTTGGACAGGGGCCTAAGAAATCAGCCCCAGCATTTT. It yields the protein CASSLDRGLRNQPQHF.